Following are 18 T cell receptor beta chains from one sample sequenced in a study of graft-versus-host responses after intestinal transplantation. Here immunoSEQ multiplex PCR was the method, and the copy in TCRdb shows in-frame clones only, minus some. There are 4,000 to 5,000 clones in the sample; around 28% occur only once, and roughly 8% lies in the top ten. Sequenced here: alloreactive CD4+ T cells from a mixed lymphocyte reaction culture, sampled before transplantation. Specified subset: CFSE-low proliferating T cells sorted from roughly six-day pre-transplant mixed lymphocyte reaction (GvH or HvG direction). The source is a human patient who was an organ donor for intestinal transplantation.

The genes are TRBV27 and TRBJ2-1; D could derive from TRBD1 or TRBD2 (6 bases each). Trimming stripped 3 bases from V and 5 bases from J, with 14 bases between. This CDR3 region has 15 residues. Germline V lookup: CDR1 MNHEY, CDR2 SMNVEV (reference sequence). CDR3 residues: CASSLSGARNNEQFF. In DNA, the CDR3 is TGTGCCAGCAGTTTGTCGGGGGCGCGGAACAATGAGCAGTTCTTC.

The chain recombines TRBV27 with TRBJ1-6, with 7 bases that match TRBD1. J was trimmed by 7 bases and V by 3 bases; bases with no gene match: 3. The V gene's germline CDR1 is MNHEY and CDR2 SMNVEV (reference sequence). The CDR3 is 14 residues long. This CDR3 reads CASSFDRANSPLHF. CDR3 DNA sequence: TGTGCCAGCAGTTTTGACAGGGCCAATTCACCCCTCCACTTT.

This chain connects TRBV6-5 to TRBJ2-1; D might be TRBD2 (6 bases). Germline V gene lookup returns CDR1 MNHEY and CDR2 SVGAGI. The CDR3 extends over 15 amino acids. V gave up 6 bases and J gave up 0 bases, with 12 bases separating them. The CDR3 region is CASSPLGSSYNEQFF. CDR3 bases: TGTGCCAGCAGCCCTCTCGGGAGCTCCTACAATGAGCAGTTCTTC.

This clone was counted only a few times. CDR3 sequence (DNA): TGTGCCAGCAGTTTATATATATATAATTCACCCCTCCACTTT. Its protein product is CASSLYIYNSPLHF. The chain couples TRBV6-5 to TRBJ1-6; no reliable D call. CDR3 length: 14 amino acids. V shed 4 bases and J shed 4 bases, with 8 bases lying between them. Germline assignment: CDR1 MNHEY and CDR2 SVGAGI.

With respect to this clone: A far bigger clonotype differs at one base, so this is likely a read error. This chain uses TRBV6-6 with TRBJ1-6; D gene unclear. V lost 4 bases to trimming and J lost 8 bases, with 9 bases between them. The CDR3 contains 13 residues. Germline V gives CDR1 MNHNY, CDR2 SVGAGI (reference sequence). CDR3 residues: CASSSRGYSPLHF. In DNA form, the CDR3 reads TGTGCCAGCAGTTCTCGGGGTTATTCACCCCTCCACTTT.

This clone was recorded a few times. The J gene is TRBJ1-1, the V gene TRBV21-1; no check of the table's D call, TRBD1, against the DNA was made. TRBV21-1 is deemed a pseudogene. The CDR3 consists of 19 residues. The CDR3 nucleotides read TGTGCCAGCAGCAAACATCGACAGATAGGAACTCTTACTTTCACTGAAGCTTTCTTT. This codes for CASSKHRQIGTLTFTEAFF.

The chain has TRBV4-3 and TRBJ1-2; D call uncertain. Trimming took off 2 bases at V and 5 bases at J, with 12 bases between the two ends. Germline V lookup: CDR1 LGHNA, CDR2 YSLEER. The CDR3 has 14 amino acids. In DNA form, the CDR3 reads TGCGCCAGCAGCCAATATAAGGGAAAGTATGGCTACACCTTC. Encoded protein: CASSQYKGKYGYTF.

V usage is TRBV4-3 and J usage is TRBJ2-2, with 13 bases aligning to TRBD2. V was pared by 1 base and J by 8 bases, with 10 bases of the junction left unmatched. The CDR3 is 18 amino acids. Germline V lookup: CDR1 LGHNA, CDR2 YSLEER. The DNA of the CDR3 is TGCGCCAGCAGCCAAGGCTCGGGACTAGCGGGGAGCGGAGGGGAGCTGTTTTTT. This sequence encodes CASSQGSGLAGSGGELFF.

This clone was detected only a few times. The chain joins TRBV6-6 to TRBJ1-1; tentative D call: TRBD1 (6 bases). The germline gives CDR1 MNHNY, CDR2 SVGAGI (reference sequence). This CDR3 has 15 amino acids. Trimming shortened V by 0 bases and J by 5 bases, and 13 bases separated the two germline ends. Here the CDR3 reads CASSYSRGARTEAFF. The DNA for the CDR3 is TGTGCCAGCAGTTACTCGAGGGGGGCGCGAACTGAAGCTTTCTTT.

CDR3 region: CASSLDRGLGYTF. For the CDR3, the DNA is TGTGCCAGCAGCTTAGACAGGGGGCTTGGCTACACCTTC. The rearrangement joins TRBV13 to TRBJ1-2, with TRBD1 matching over 9 bases. Germline lookup yields CDR1 PRHDT and CDR2 FYEKMQ (reference sequence). V trimming: 1 base; J trimming: 7 bases; junction bases outside the gene matches: 1. The length of the CDR3 is 13 residues.

A few counts support this clone. V is TRBV5-6 and J is TRBJ1-2; maybe TRBD1 (6 bases). Germline values: CDR1 SGHDT, CDR2 YYEEEE. The germline V and J ends were trimmed by 0 bases and 4 bases, with 19 bases remaining between them. The CDR3 length is 17 residues. This chain's CDR3 is CASSLVRGTSLFYGYTF. In DNA form, the CDR3 reads TGTGCCAGCAGCTTGGTTAGAGGGACATCCCTTTTCTATGGCTACACCTTC.

CDR3 in amino acids: CSVDRDRVYGYTF. CDR3 in DNA: TGCAGCGTTGACCGGGACAGGGTGTACGGCTACACCTTC. This rearrangement joins TRBV29-1 to TRBJ1-2; 9 nucleotides line up with TRBD1. The CDR3 runs 13 residues. The ends lost 3 bases at V and 8 bases at J; junction bases unmatched: 7. Germline assignment: CDR1 SQVTM and CDR2 ANQGSEA.

This clone was detected a few times. The V and J genes are TRBV4-1 and TRBJ2-7; the D is unclear. Germline assignment: CDR1 MGHRA and CDR2 YSYEKL. The V end lost 0 bases, the J end lost 4 bases, and 7 bases lay between the germline ends. This CDR3 comprises 13 residues. CDR3 sequence (DNA): TGCGCCAGCAGCCAAGACGTCGGGTACGAGCAGTACTTC. Amino acid sequence: CASSQDVGYEQYF.

Relative to its sample, this clone is large (0.1 to 1%). The V call is TRBV4-1, the J call TRBJ2-5, with 9 bases lining up with TRBD1. After removal of 2 bases from V and 3 bases from J, the junction contained 1 base not matched to a gene. CDR1 and CDR2 from the germline V gene are MGHRA and YSYEKL. CDR3 length equals 14 residues. CDR3 in amino acids: CASSQRDREETQYF. The DNA for the CDR3 is TGCGCCAGCAGCCAACGGGACAGGGAAGAGACCCAGTACTTC.

Judged by abundance, this clone is medium-sized. V and J are TRBV5-1 and TRBJ2-7; the D call may be TRBD1 or TRBD2 (5 bases each). The V end was cut by 4 bases, the J end by 3 bases, with 11 bases between. CDR1 is SGHRS, CDR2 YFSETQ, per germline. This CDR3 has 13 amino acids. The CDR3 here is CASSRDLNYEQYF. DNA of the CDR3: TGCGCCAGCAGCCGGGACCTCAACTACGAGCAGTACTTC.

The gene calls are TRBV5-8 and TRBJ2-7; D is unclear. Germline loops: CDR1 SGHTS, CDR2 YDEGEE. The CDR3 totals 13 residues. V was pared by 2 bases and J by 5 bases, with 11 bases between. The CDR3: CASSLPRVDEQYF. Here the CDR3 DNA reads TGTGCCAGCAGCTTACCCCGCGTGGACGAGCAGTACTTC.

This clone qualifies as medium-sized. The chain carries TRBV11-2 and TRBJ2-7; D might be TRBD2 (6 bases). Germline V gene sequence: CDR1 SGHAT, CDR2 FQNNGV. This CDR3 is built from 13 residues. The ends were cut back, 8 bases at V and 0 bases at J, with 11 bases in the middle. This CDR3 reads CASLSRGSYEQYF. The CDR3 coding sequence is TGTGCCAGCCTCTCGCGGGGCTCCTACGAGCAGTACTTC.

The J gene is TRBJ2-7, the V gene TRBV30; 11 bases map to TRBD2. V was pared by 3 bases and J by 3 bases, with 4 bases of the junction left unmatched. The length of the CDR3 is 14 residues. Germline V gives CDR1 GTSNPN, CDR2 SVGIG (reference sequence). CDR3 sequence (DNA): TGTGCCTGGAGGATAGCGGGGGGGTACTACGAGCAGTACTTC. Its translation: CAWRIAGGYYEQYF.